A single sample gave rise to the 18 T cell receptor beta chains below, sequenced in a study of OX40 agonist ivuxolimab in advanced cancers. The assay was immunoSEQ multiplex PCR, and TCRdb's table has in-frame clones only and misses some. The table includes around 64,000 clones, roughly 80% detected once. This specimen consisted of CD4+ or CD8+ T cells sorted from blood, obtained in a trial of the OX40 agonist ivuxolimab. The receptors derive from an adult with an advanced solid tumor such as melanoma, head and neck, liver or kidney cancer.

In its sample, this clone was seen once. This chain joins TRBV5-4 and TRBJ2-7; D might be TRBD1 or TRBD2, each matching 6 bases. The CDR3 runs to 15 residues. Trimming pared 9 bases from V and 0 bases from J, leaving 19 bases between. Germline V gene lookup returns CDR1 SGHNT and CDR2 YYREEE (reference sequence). CDR3 protein: CATRRWGASSYEQYF. CDR3 coding DNA: TGTGCCACCAGACGATGGGGGGCGAGCTCCTACGAGCAGTACTTC.

V and J are TRBV2 and TRBJ2-3; the D gene is possibly TRBD1 (6 bases). CDR3 size: 14 residues. Germline CDR1 is SNHLY and CDR2 is FYNNEI. V lost 8 bases and J lost 4, with 16 bases in between. CDR3 coding DNA: TGTGCCAGCGCCTCGATGGGGGCGTCAGATACGCAGTATTTT. Translating gives CASASMGASDTQYF.

The rearrangement links TRBV5-1 to TRBJ2-5; the D gene is possibly TRBD2 (5 bases). The CDR3 loop spans 14 amino acids. Trimming stripped 0 bases from V and 2 bases from J, with 8 bases between. CDR1 and CDR2 from the germline V gene are SGHRS and YFSETQ. The CDR3 sequence: CASSLGRGQETQYF. CDR3 sequence (DNA): TGCGCCAGCAGCTTGGGTAGAGGGCAAGAGACCCAGTACTTC.

This chain connects TRBV5-1 to TRBJ2-1; TRBD2 is a possible D gene (6 bases). V lost 3 bases, J lost 0 bases, and 10 bases lay in between. Germline CDR1 and CDR2: SGHRS and YFSETQ. This CDR3 region has 15 residues. CDR3 DNA sequence: TGCGCCAGCAGCTCAGGGAGGCCCTCCTACAATGAGCAGTTCTTC. Translating it yields CASSSGRPSYNEQFF.

This chain uses TRBV4-3 with TRBJ1-3; D not certain. Germline values: CDR1 LGHNA, CDR2 YSLEER. This CDR3 spans 15 amino acids. V dropped 1 base and J dropped 0 bases, with 7 bases sitting between them. The CDR3 spells CASSQGHLSGNTIYF. CDR3 DNA: TGCGCCAGCAGCCAAGGACATCTCTCTGGAAACACCATATATTTT.

The chain has TRBV27 and TRBJ1-1, with D perhaps matching TRBD1 (5 bases). Trimming stripped 5 bases from V and 3 bases from J, with 19 bases between. This CDR3 spans 16 amino acids. The germline V gene has CDR1 MNHEY and CDR2 SMNVEV (reference sequence). The CDR3 sequence is CASSGGPLRSHTEAFF. The CDR3 DNA follows: TGTGCCAGCAGTGGGGGTCCACTCAGAAGTCACACTGAAGCTTTCTTT.

This chain joins TRBV5-1 and TRBJ1-1; 10 bases agree with TRBD1. V gave up 3 bases and J gave up 5 bases; unmatched junction bases: 7. This CDR3 has 15 residues. Germline values: CDR1 SGHRS, CDR2 YFSETQ. The CDR3 coding sequence is TGCGCCAGCAGCTCTACCGGGACAGGGGCAACTGAAGCTTTCTTT. Translating it yields CASSSTGTGATEAFF. The whole variable domain, remainder taken from reference TRBV5-1 and TRBJ1-1, is KAGVTQTPRYLIKTRGQQVTLSCSPISGHRSVSWYQQTPGQGLQFLFEYFSETQRNKGNFPGRFSGRQFSNSRSEMNVSTLELGDSALYLCASSSTGTGATEAFFGQGTRLTVV.

The chain has TRBV5-1 and TRBJ1-5; D remains ambiguous. CDR1 is SGHRS, CDR2 YFSETQ, per germline. This CDR3 has 13 amino acids. The V end was cut by 3 bases, the J end by 5 bases, with 9 bases between. The CDR3 nucleotides read TGCGCCAGCAGCTCGCAAGGAGATCAGCCCCAGCATTTT. Protein: CASSSQGDQPQHF. Full variable domain (missing parts from reference TRBV5-1 and TRBJ1-5): KAGVTQTPRYLIKTRGQQVTLSCSPISGHRSVSWYQQTPGQGLQFLFEYFSETQRNKGNFPGRFSGRQFSNSRSEMNVSTLELGDSALYLCASSSQGDQPQHFGDGTRLSIL.

The chain is built from TRBV4-3 and TRBJ2-5; D may be TRBD2 (6 bases). Germline-derived CDR1 and CDR2 are LGHNA and YSLEER. Trimming removed 1 base from V and 5 bases from J, with 14 bases in between. The CDR3 is 15 residues long. The CDR3 DNA reads as TGCGCCAGCAGCCAAGTTGGTAGCGGACCGGAGACCCAGTACTTC. Amino acids: CASSQVGSGPETQYF.

This clone was observed at least ten times. V gene TRBV6-5 combines with J gene TRBJ1-2, with 10 nucleotides matching TRBD1. This CDR3 region has 12 residues. Germline V gene lookup returns CDR1 MNHEY and CDR2 SVGAGI. Unmatched junction bases numbered 3, after V lost 5 bases and J lost 9 bases. As DNA, the CDR3 is TGTGCCAGCAGTCCGGGACAGGGGCGCTACACCTTC. Its protein product is CASSPGQGRYTF.

V gene TRBV30 combines with J gene TRBJ1-1, with unresolved D. Trimming removed 0 bases at V and 7 bases at J, with 6 bases between. The V gene's germline CDR1 is GTSNPN and CDR2 SVGIG (reference sequence). The CDR3 contains 11 residues. CDR3 region: CAWSVGSEAFF. DNA for the CDR3: TGTGCCTGGAGTGTTGGAAGTGAAGCTTTCTTT.

This clone was detected a few times. This chain connects TRBV19 to TRBJ2-1; perhaps TRBD1 as D (6 bases). V was shortened by 5 bases and J by 8 bases, with 10 bases between the two germline ends. CDR3 length: 12 residues. Germline assignment: CDR1 LNHDA and CDR2 SQIVND (reference sequence). The CDR3 spells CASSGRGHEQFF. CDR3 sequence (DNA): TGTGCCAGTAGTGGCAGGGGTCATGAGCAGTTCTTC.

A single count supports this clone. The chain links TRBV5-1 to TRBJ2-3; perhaps D is TRBD1 or TRBD2 (5 bases each). CDR1 and CDR2 (germline): SGHRS, YFSETQ. The V end lost 4 bases, the J end lost 0 bases, and 12 bases lay between the germline ends. The CDR3 covers 15 residues. The CDR3 coding sequence is TGCGCCAGCAGCCCAGGGACGTCTAGCACAGATACGCAGTATTTT. Encoded protein: CASSPGTSSTDTQYF.

The V and J genes are TRBV7-2 and TRBJ1-2; 7 positions match TRBD1. In germline, CDR1 is SGHTA, CDR2 FQGNSA. With V trimmed by 2 bases and J by 7 bases, 7 bases remained unmatched. The CDR3 totals 14 residues. DNA of the CDR3: TGTGCCAGCAGCTTAACAACAGGGGACAGTGGCTACACCTTC. It is translated as CASSLTTGDSGYTF.

CDR3: CASRLAGPISYEQYF. The CDR3 region has the DNA TGTGCCAGCAGACTAGCGGGACCGATCTCCTACGAGCAGTACTTC. This chain links TRBV7-2 with TRBJ2-7; the match to TRBD2 covers 10 bases. The germline V gene encodes CDR1 SGHTA and CDR2 FQGNSA. The junction had 5 bases not matched to a gene; V was cut back by 6 bases and J by 0 bases. The CDR3 length is 15 residues.

The rearrangement joins TRBV19 to TRBJ2-1; TRBD2 agrees at 11 bases. The CDR3 runs to 21 residues. CDR1 is LNHDA, CDR2 SQIVND, per germline (reference sequence). With V trimmed by 3 bases and J by 0 bases, 16 bases remained unmatched. DNA of the CDR3: TGTGCCAGTAGTATTAAGGGCGGTAGCGGGGGGGCCCCCCTCTCCTACAATGAGCAGTTCTTC. As protein: CASSIKGGSGGAPLSYNEQFF.

This sequence joins TRBV7-9 and TRBJ2-1, with 8 bases matching TRBD1. The CDR3 is made up of 15 amino acids. V was pared by 6 bases and J by 4 bases, with 8 bases of the junction left unmatched. Germline CDR1 SEHNR, CDR2 FQNEAQ (reference sequence). The CDR3 loop reads CASSRPGQEYNEQFF. CDR3 DNA: TGTGCCAGCAGTCGACCGGGACAGGAGTACAATGAGCAGTTCTTC.

This chain links TRBV21-1 with TRBJ1-4; the D call in the table, TRBD1, was not verified against the DNA. TRBV21-1 constitutes a pseudogene. The CDR3 spans 16 residues. As DNA, the CDR3 is TGTGCCAGCAGCAAAGGGAGACCCGGGACAGGGCGAAAACTGTTTTTT. Translation: CASSKGRPGTGRKLFF.